This TCR beta chain emerged from a study of blood T cell repertoires in COVID-19. Trimming took 2 bases from V and 4 from J; bases not matched to a gene: 1. Germline CDR1 and CDR2: MNHEY and SMNVEV (reference sequence). The CDR3 extends over 13 amino acids. The repertoire was sequenced with immunoSEQ multiplex PCR; TCRdb's copy has only in-frame clones and lacks some. The table lists around 300,000 clones, more than 75% of them singletons. The sequence was obtained from a woman between 18 and 29 years old who had recovered from COVID-19. The chain carries TRBV27 and TRBJ1-1; 7 bases map to TRBD1. Sequencing was performed on PBMCs or T cells enriched from blood (not recorded which). CDR3 nucleotide sequence: TGTGCCAGCAGTTTAAACAGGGGCACTGAAGCTTTCTTT. Protein: CASSLNRGTEAFF.